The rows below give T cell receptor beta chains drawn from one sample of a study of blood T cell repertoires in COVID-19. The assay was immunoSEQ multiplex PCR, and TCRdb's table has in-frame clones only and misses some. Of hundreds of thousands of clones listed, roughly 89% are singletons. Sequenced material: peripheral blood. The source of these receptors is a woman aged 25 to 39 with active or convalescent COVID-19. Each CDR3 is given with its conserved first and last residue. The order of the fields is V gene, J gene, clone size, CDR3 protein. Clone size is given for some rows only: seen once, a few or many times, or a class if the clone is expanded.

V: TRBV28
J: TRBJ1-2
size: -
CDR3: CATSTGGTSGYGYTF

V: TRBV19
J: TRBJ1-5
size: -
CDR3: CASSVQGYNQPQHF

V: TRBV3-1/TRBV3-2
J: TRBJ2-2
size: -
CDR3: CASSRGAGELFF

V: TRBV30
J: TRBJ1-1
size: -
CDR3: CAWSPGGTLNTEAFF

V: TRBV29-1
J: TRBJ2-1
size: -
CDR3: CSVDTGSSYNEQFF

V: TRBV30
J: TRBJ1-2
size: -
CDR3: CAWETDRGYGYTF

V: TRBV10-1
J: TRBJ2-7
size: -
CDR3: CASSEEREPPYEQYF

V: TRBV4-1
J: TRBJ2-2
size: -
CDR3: CASSQVDRTGATGELFF

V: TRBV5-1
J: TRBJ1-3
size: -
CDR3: CASSLASLGGNTIYF

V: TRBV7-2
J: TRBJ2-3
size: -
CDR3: CASRGYYGEDTQYF

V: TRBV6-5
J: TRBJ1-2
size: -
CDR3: CASSHVPNRDYGYTF

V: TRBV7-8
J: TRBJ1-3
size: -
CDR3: CASSIETGSGNTIYF

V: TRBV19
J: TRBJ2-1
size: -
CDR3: CASSGSSWVYNEQFF

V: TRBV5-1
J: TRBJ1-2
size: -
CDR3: CASSEGQGADGYTF

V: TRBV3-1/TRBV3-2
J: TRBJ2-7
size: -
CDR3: CASSYGRVTYEQYF

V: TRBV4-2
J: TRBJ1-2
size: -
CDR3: CASSQGGGGSYGYTF

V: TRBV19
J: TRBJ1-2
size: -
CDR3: CASTADRGSYGYTF

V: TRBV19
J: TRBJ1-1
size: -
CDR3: CASSIGPLNTEAFF

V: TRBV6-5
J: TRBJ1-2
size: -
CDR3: CASSPDRGPIYGYTF

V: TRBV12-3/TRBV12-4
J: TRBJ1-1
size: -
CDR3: CATVTGTEAFF

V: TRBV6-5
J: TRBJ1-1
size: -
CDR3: CASGNTEAFF

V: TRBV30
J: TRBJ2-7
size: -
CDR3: CAWSNRGYEQYF

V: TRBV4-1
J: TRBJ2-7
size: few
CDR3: CASSSGRDEQYF

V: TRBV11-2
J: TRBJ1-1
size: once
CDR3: CASSPLVNTEAFF

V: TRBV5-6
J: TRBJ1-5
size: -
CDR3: CASSRRGGANQPQHF

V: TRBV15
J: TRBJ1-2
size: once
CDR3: CATSRDLSNYGYTF

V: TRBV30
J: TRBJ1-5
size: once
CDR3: CAWSEGAGQPQHF

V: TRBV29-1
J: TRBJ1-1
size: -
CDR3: CSNNRDENTEAFF

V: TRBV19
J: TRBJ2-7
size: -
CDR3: CASSSRVSYEQYF

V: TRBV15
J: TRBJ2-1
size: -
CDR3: CATSRGGAPSSYNEQFF

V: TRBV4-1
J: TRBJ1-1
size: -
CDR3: CASSQDRSKGYTEAFF

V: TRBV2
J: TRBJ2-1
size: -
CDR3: CASSPLTGFSYNEQFF

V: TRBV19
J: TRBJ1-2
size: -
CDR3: CASSIGQVTYGYTF

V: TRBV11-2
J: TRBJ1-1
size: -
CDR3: CASSLALSGVATEAFF

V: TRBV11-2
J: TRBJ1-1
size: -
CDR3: CASSKDRVKSEDTEAFF

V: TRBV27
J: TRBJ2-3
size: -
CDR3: CASSTRLADTQYF

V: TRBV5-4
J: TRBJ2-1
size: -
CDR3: CASSPLGTGYNEQFF

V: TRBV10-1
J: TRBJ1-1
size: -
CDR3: CASSESGGTFF

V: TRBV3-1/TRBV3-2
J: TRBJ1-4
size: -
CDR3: CASSQLRGGLGEKLFF

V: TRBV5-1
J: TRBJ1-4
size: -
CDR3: CASSMDLTSGEKLFF

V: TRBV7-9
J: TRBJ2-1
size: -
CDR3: CASSLGASNYNEQFF

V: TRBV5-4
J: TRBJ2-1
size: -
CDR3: CASSIDSRTYNEQFF

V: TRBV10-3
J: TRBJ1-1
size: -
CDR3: CAITRGERTEAFF

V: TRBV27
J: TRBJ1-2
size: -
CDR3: CASSSYRDLHGYTF

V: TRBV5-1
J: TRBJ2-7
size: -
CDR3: CASSSGHYYEQYF

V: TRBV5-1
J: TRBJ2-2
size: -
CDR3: CASSLQGLDTGELFF